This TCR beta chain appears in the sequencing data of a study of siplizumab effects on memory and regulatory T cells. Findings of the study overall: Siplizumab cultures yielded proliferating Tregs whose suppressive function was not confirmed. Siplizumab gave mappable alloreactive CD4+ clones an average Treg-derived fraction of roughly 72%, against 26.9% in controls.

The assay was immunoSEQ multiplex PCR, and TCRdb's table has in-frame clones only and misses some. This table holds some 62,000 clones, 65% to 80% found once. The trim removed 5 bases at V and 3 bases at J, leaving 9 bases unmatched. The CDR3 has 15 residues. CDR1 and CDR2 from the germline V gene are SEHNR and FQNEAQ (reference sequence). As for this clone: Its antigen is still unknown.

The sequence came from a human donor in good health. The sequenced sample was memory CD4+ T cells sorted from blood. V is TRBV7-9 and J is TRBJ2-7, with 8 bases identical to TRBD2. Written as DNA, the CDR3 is TGTGCCAGCAGCCCCGGGGGGGTCGGGGGCTACGAGCAGTACTTC. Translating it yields CASSPGGVGGYEQYF.